Included here is one T cell receptor (beta chain) sequence, with context. Its antigen is unidentified. Because the CDR3 is missing its conserved closing phenylalanine or tryptophan, this is likely a read error. The DNA is left out, because the CDR3 cannot be placed on it with certainty; the CDR3 is given as TCRdb lists it. These data are taken from a study of blood T cells in healthy people across ages. General observations from the study: The study lacked donor CMV status, which possibly confounded expanded clonotype changes. Naive CD4+ cell counts and diversity both ran higher in long-lived than in aged donors.

Primers used in a second PCR of roughly 7 to 11 cycles were a sample-barcoded 5' primer and a J-beta primer mix. TCRdb used MiXCR to reprocess the 5' RACE reads, holding one entry per CDR3 protein. Of more than 500,000 distinct CDR3 sequences listed, around a quarter are singletons. The CDR3 length is 15 residues, termini included. These data also featured in a second study, about T cells of mothers and their children.

The V gene is TRBV12-3 or TRBV12-4, the J gene TRBJ2-3; the D call of TRBD2 is as the table states it, not checked on the DNA. The sample was blood. This TCR was recovered from a boy between 2 and 10 years old in good health. CDR3 region: CASGRGSGSTDTQYS.